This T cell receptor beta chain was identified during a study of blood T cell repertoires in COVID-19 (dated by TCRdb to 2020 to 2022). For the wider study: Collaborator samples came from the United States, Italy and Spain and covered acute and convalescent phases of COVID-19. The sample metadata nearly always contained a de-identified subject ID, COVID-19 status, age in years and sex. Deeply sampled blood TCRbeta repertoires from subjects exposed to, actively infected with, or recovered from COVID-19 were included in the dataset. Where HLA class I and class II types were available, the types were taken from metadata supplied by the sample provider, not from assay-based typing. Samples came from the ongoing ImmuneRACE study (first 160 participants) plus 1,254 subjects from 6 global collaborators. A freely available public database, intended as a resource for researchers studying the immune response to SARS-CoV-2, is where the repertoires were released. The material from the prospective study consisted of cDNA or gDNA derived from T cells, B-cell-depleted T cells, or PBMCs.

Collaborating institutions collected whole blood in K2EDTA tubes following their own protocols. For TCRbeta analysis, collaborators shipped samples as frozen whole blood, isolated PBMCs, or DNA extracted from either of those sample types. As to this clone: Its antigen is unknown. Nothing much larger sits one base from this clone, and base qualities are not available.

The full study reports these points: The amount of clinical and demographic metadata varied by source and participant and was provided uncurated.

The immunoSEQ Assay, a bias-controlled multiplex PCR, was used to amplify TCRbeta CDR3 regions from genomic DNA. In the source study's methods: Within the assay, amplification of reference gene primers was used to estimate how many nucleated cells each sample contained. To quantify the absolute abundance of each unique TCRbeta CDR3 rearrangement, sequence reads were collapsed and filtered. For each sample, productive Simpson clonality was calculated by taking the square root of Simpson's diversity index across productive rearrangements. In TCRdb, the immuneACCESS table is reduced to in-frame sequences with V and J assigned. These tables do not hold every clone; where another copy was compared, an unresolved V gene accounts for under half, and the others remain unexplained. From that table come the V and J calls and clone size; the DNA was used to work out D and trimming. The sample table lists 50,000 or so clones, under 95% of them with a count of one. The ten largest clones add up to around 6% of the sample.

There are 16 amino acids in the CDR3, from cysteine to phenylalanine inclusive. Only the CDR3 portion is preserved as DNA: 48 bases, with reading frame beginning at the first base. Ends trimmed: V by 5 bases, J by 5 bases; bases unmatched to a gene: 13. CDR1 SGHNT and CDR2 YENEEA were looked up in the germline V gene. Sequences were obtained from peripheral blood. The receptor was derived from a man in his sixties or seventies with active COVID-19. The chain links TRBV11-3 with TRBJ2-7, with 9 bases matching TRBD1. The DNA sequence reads TGTGCCAGCAGCCCCGATAGTGGGACAGGGATTCACGAGCAGTACTTC. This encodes CASSPDSGTGIHEQYF. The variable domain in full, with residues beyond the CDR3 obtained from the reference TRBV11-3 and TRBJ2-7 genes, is EAGVVQSPRYKIIEKKQPVAFWCNPISGHNTLYWYLQNLGQGPELLIRYENEEAVDDSQLPKDRFSAERLKGVDSTLKIQPAELGDSAVYLCASSPDSGTGIHEQYFGPGTRLTVT.